The rows below give T cell receptor beta chains drawn from one sample of a study of blood T cell repertoires in COVID-19. Repertoires were generated with immunoSEQ multiplex PCR, while TCRdb's copy carries only in-frame clones and drops some. Of 100,000 to 120,000 clones in the sample, 88% were seen once. The specimen was peripheral blood. The origin of the receptors is a woman between 45 and 60 years old with acute or convalescent COVID-19. Both conserved end residues are part of each CDR3. The order of the fields is D gene, V gene, J gene, clone size, CDR3 DNA, CDR3 protein. A D gene is named only where the DNA matches it firmly. Size values are once, few and many counts, or a class for expanded clones, and some rows have none.

TRBD2	TRBV24-1	TRBJ2-3	.	TGTGCCACCAGTGGACTAGCGGGAGTTAGCACAGATACGCAGTATTTT	CATSGLAGVSTDTQYF
.	TRBV5-5	TRBJ2-7	.	TGTGCCAGCAGCTTGGGTCCGGGAGAACACTACGAGCAGTACTTC	CASSLGPGEHYEQYF
TRBD1	TRBV5-1	TRBJ1-3	.	TGCGCCAGCAGCTTAACAGGGGGGGACTCTGGAAACACCATATATTTT	CASSLTGGDSGNTIYF
TRBD1	TRBV7-9	TRBJ1-6	once	TGTGCCAGCAGCCCGACAGGGGATTCACCCCTCCACTTT	CASSPTGDSPLHF
.	TRBV3-1/TRBV3-2	TRBJ1-1	.	TGTGCCAGCAGCCAATGGGGGGAGACCACTGAAGCTTTCTTT	CASSQWGETTEAFF
TRBD2	TRBV20-1	TRBJ2-7	.	TGCAGTGCTAGTCCCTTACTAGCGGACGACTCCTACGAGCAGTACTTC	CSASPLLADDSYEQYF
.	TRBV24-1	TRBJ2-3	.	TGTGCCACCAGTGACCCTTCAGGGGCCCGCACAGATACGCAGTATTTT	CATSDPSGARTDTQYF
.	TRBV7-9	TRBJ2-1	.	TGTGCCAGCACCAAGGGGAGCGGAAACAATGAGCAGTTCTTC	CASTKGSGNNEQFF
TRBD1	TRBV7-9	TRBJ2-1	.	TGTGCCAGCAGCTTAGTGACGGACAGGGGGCAACAGTTCTTC	CASSLVTDRGQQFF
.	TRBV7-2	TRBJ2-3	once	TGTGCCAGCAGCTATGGGTTGGTAGCGCTGGGAGATACGCAGTATTTT	CASSYGLVALGDTQYF
TRBD1	TRBV7-9	TRBJ1-1	.	TGTGCCAGCAGCCGTGACAGGGGCACTGAAGCTTTCTTT	CASSRDRGTEAFF
.	TRBV5-1	TRBJ2-7	.	TGCGCCAGCAGCTTGGTACAAAGCGGCACCTACGAGCAGTACTTC	CASSLVQSGTYEQYF
.	TRBV7-6	TRBJ2-3	.	TGTGCCAGCAGCTTAGCCTCCTATGGCACAGATACGCAGTATTTT	CASSLASYGTDTQYF
.	TRBV7-9	TRBJ2-2	few	TGTGCCAGCAGCTTAAGTCGAACGGGGAGCACCGGGGAGCTGTTTTTT	CASSLSRTGSTGELFF
TRBD1	TRBV28	TRBJ1-2	.	TGTGCCAGCATCTCCCCCGGGACAGGGAGGGGGTACTATGGCTACACCTTC	CASISPGTGRGYYGYTF
.	TRBV5-5	TRBJ2-2	.	TGTGCCAGCAGCTTCGGGGTGAGCACCGGGGAGCTGTTTTTT	CASSFGVSTGELFF
.	TRBV6-6	TRBJ1-1	.	TGTGCCAGCAGTTCGACAGTTCCGCCCGACGCTTTCTTT	CASSSTVPPDAFF
TRBD2	TRBV15	TRBJ2-7	.	TGTGCCACCAGCATACGACTAGCGGGAGCAGGTGAGCAGTACTTC	CATSIRLAGAGEQYF
.	TRBV2	TRBJ2-1	.	TGTGCCAGCAGTCAAACTAGCCGGTCCTACAATGAGCAGTTCTTC	CASSQTSRSYNEQFF
.	TRBV10-1	TRBJ1-4	.	TGCGCCAGCAGTGAGTCGAGAGGGTATGAAAAACTGTTTTTT	CASSESRGYEKLFF
.	TRBV12-3/TRBV12-4	TRBJ1-1	.	TGTGCCAGCAGTTTCGGGGGGAACACTGAAGCTTTCTTT	CASSFGGNTEAFF
.	TRBV3-1/TRBV3-2	TRBJ2-1	.	TGTGCCAGCAGCCAAGCCCTCGTTGAGCAGTTCTTC	CASSQALVEQFF
.	TRBV5-5	TRBJ2-1	.	TGTGCCAGCAGCTTGCTAGGCGAGCAGTTCTTC	CASSLLGEQFF
TRBD1	TRBV29-1	TRBJ2-5	.	TGCAGCGTTGAAGCCGCCGGGACAGGAGACGGGACCCAGTACTTC	CSVEAAGTGDGTQYF
TRBD2	TRBV28	TRBJ2-5	.	TGTGCCAGCAGTCTGCCCCGGGGACTAGGAGAGACCCAGTACTTC	CASSLPRGLGETQYF
TRBD1	TRBV2	TRBJ1-6	.	TGTGCCAGCAGTGAAAGACAGGGACAGCATTCACCCCTCCACTTT	CASSERQGQHSPLHF
TRBD1	TRBV5-1	TRBJ2-1	.	TGCGCCAGCAGCTTGCTAGGACAGGGGTTAACGAGTGAGCAGTTCTTC	CASSLLGQGLTSEQFF
TRBD1	TRBV10-3	TRBJ1-1	once	TGTGCCATCAGTGATTTGGGACAGGGCGGAAAGAACACTGAAGCTTTCTTT	CAISDLGQGGKNTEAFF
.	TRBV18	TRBJ1-1	.	TGTGCCAGCTCATCATCTACAGGGTTAGACACTGAAGCTTTCTTT	CASSSSTGLDTEAFF
TRBD1	TRBV28	TRBJ2-1	.	TGTGCCAGCAGTTTCCCCGGGACAGGGGGTTACAATGAGCAGTTCTTC	CASSFPGTGGYNEQFF
.	TRBV20-1	TRBJ2-1	.	TGCAGTGCTAGTTTTGTTTCCCAAGAGGTCTTC	CSASFVSQEVF
.	TRBV6-5	TRBJ2-5	few	TGTGCCAGCAGTTACGGGAACCCTAGGGGTCAAGAGACCCAGTACTTC	CASSYGNPRGQETQYF
.	TRBV19	TRBJ2-2	.	TGTGCCAGTACCCCAAGGGGCGTGGACACCGGGGAGCTGTTTTTT	CASTPRGVDTGELFF
TRBD1	TRBV12-3/TRBV12-4	TRBJ1-5	.	TGTGCCAGTACGGGACAGCCCAATCAGCCCCAGCATTTT	CASTGQPNQPQHF
TRBD2	TRBV7-2	TRBJ2-5	.	TGTGCCAGCAGCCTCGGCGGGGGGCTTGAGACCCAGTACTTC	CASSLGGGLETQYF
.	TRBV23-1	TRBJ2-7	.	TGCGCCAGCCCACAGGGTACAGGGCTCTACGAGCAGTACTTC	CASPQGTGLYEQYF
TRBD2	TRBV13	TRBJ2-5	few	TGTGCCAGCAGCCCCGCTCGACTAGCGGGACAAGAGACCCAGTACTTC	CASSPARLAGQETQYF
TRBD1	TRBV6-5	TRBJ1-5	once	TGTGCCAGCAGAGGGACAGCCGTAAGCAATCAGCCCCAGCATTTT	CASRGTAVSNQPQHF
TRBD1	TRBV11-3	TRBJ1-1	.	TGTGCCAGCAGCTTGACAGGGATTACTGAAGCTTTCTTT	CASSLTGITEAFF
.	TRBV7-9	TRBJ2-2	.	TGTGCCAGCAGCTTAGTGGTGGGCCGACCAGCAGGAGAGCTGTTTTTT	CASSLVVGRPAGELFF
TRBD1	TRBV6-5	TRBJ1-1	.	TGTGCCAGCAGACGACCGGGACAGGCGAACACTGAAGCTTTCTTT	CASRRPGQANTEAFF
TRBD2	TRBV3-1/TRBV3-2	TRBJ2-5	once	TGTGCCAGCAGCCAGGCGACTAGCGGGAGGATTGAGACCCAGTACTTC	CASSQATSGRIETQYF
TRBD1	TRBV9	TRBJ2-3	.	TGTGCCTCTGGACAGGGAGATCCAGATACGCAGTATTTT	CASGQGDPDTQYF
.	TRBV3-1/TRBV3-2	TRBJ2-1	.	TGTGCCAGCAGCCTAAAAGCCGGGAAGCAGTTCTTC	CASSLKAGKQFF
.	TRBV28	TRBJ1-5	.	TGTGCCAGCAGCGTCCCCCAGCCGGGTTGGAGCAATCAGCCCCAGCATTTT	CASSVPQPGWSNQPQHF
TRBD1	TRBV5-1	TRBJ2-2	once	TGCGCCAGCTCGGGACAGCAAAACACCGGGGAGCTGTTTTTT	CASSGQQNTGELFF
TRBD1	TRBV7-6	TRBJ2-7	few	TGTGCCAGCAGCTTATCGACAGGGGGCGGCGAGCAGTACTTC	CASSLSTGGGEQYF
TRBD1	TRBV14	TRBJ1-2	.	TGTGCCAGCAGCCGGACAGGGTATGGCTACACCTTC	CASSRTGYGYTF
TRBD1	TRBV27	TRBJ2-2	.	TGTGCCAGCACTAGGACAGGGGTAACCGGGGAGCTGTTTTTT	CASTRTGVTGELFF